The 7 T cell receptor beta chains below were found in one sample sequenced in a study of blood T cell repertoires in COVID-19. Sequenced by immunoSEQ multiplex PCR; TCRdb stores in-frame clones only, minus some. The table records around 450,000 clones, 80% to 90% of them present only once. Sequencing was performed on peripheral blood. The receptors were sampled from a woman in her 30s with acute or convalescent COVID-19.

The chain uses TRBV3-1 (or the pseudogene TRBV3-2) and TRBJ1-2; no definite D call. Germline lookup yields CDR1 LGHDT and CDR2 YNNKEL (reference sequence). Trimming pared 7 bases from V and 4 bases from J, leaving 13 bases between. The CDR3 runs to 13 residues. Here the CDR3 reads CASTLAGSYGYTF. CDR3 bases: TGTGCCAGCACCCTCGCGGGGAGCTATGGCTACACCTTC.

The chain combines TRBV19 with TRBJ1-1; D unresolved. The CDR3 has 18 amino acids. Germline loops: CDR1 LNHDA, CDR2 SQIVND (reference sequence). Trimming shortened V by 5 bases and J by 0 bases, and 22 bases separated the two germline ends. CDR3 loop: CASSPDASPGGMNTEAFF. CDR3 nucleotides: TGTGCCAGTAGTCCAGACGCCTCCCCAGGAGGCATGAACACTGAAGCTTTCTTT.

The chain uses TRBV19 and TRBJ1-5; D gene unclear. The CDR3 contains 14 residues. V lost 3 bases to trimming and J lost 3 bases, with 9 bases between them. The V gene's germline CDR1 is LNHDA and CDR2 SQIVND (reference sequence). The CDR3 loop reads CASSIGELNQPQHF. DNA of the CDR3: TGTGCCAGTAGTATCGGGGAGCTCAATCAGCCCCAGCATTTT.

The CDR3 DNA follows: TGTGCCAGCAGCTTCGAGCGGGGGGTCTACAATGAGCAGTTCTTC. Protein sequence: CASSFERGVYNEQFF. This chain uses TRBV11-2 with TRBJ2-1; 9 bases map to TRBD2. This CDR3 has 15 residues. V lost 3 bases to trimming and J lost 3 bases; unmatched junction nucleotides: 3. The germline V gene has CDR1 SGHAT and CDR2 FQNNGV.

This CDR3 is CASSVIGNEQFF. CDR3 nucleotides: TGTGCCAGCAGCGTAATCGGCAATGAGCAGTTCTTC. The rearrangement uses TRBV9 and TRBJ2-1; D is unclear. Trimming stripped 1 base from V and 6 bases from J, with 5 bases between. The CDR3 contains 12 residues. Germline lookup yields CDR1 SGDLS and CDR2 YYNGEE.

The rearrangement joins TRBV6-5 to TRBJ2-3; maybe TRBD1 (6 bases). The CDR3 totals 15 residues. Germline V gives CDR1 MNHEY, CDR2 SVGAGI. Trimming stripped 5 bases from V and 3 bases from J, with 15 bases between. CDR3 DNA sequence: TGTGCCAGCAGTCAGGACAGTGGGGAAACAGATACGCAGTATTTT. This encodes CASSQDSGETDTQYF.

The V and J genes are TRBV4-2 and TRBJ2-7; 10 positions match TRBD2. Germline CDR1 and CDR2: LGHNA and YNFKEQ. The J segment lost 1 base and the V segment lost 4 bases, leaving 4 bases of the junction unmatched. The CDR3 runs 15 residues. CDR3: CASSPTSGESYEQYF. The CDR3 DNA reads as TGTGCCAGCAGCCCAACTAGCGGGGAGTCCTACGAGCAGTACTTC.